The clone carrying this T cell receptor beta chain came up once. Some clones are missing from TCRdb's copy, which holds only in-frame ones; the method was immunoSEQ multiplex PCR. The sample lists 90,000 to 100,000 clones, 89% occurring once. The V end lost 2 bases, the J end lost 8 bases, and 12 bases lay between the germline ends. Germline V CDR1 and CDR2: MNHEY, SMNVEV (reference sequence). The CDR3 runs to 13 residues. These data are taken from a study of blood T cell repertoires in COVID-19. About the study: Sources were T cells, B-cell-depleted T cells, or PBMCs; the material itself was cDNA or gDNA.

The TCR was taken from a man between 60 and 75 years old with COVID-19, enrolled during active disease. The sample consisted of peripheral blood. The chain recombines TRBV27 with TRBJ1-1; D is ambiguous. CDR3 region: CASSLESEGEAFF. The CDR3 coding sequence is TGTGCCAGCAGTTTAGAATCGGAGGGCGAAGCTTTCTTT.